This TCR beta chain stems from a study of breast tumors, draining lymph nodes, adjacent tissues. Overall study findings and caveats: Compared with lymph nodes, tumors were less diverse; compared with nontumor tissue, more. Luminal-like breast cancer showed significantly higher tumor–nontumor repertoire similarity than basal-like. The lymph node origin of tumor T cells was framed as consistent with a hypothesis, not demonstrated.

Via MiXCR, TCRdb re-called the multiplex PCR reads, giving one row per CDR3 protein. The repertoire holds about 9,600 distinct CDR3 sequences, with roughly 46% as singletons. About this clonotype: Antigen specificity is unknown.

The V segment lost 6 bases and the J segment 8 bases; nucleotides outside the gene matches: 11. The CDR3 runs to 15 residues. CDR1 is SGHTA, CDR2 FQGNSA, per germline. The clonotype comes from a female donor with breast cancer. Some clones in this sample may be carry-over from other donors' samples. The sample consisted of tumor-adjacent breast tissue. The rearrangement uses TRBV7-2 and TRBJ2-1; 9 bases line up with TRBD2. CDR3 coding DNA: TGTGCCAGCAGTTTTCGCGGGGGGGCGGGGGATGAGCAGTTCTTC. It translates to CASSFRGGAGDEQFF.